The 22 T cell receptor beta chains reported below all come from one sample, sequenced in a study of blood T cell repertoires in COVID-19. TCRdb keeps only in-frame clones here, not all; method: immunoSEQ multiplex PCR. The table includes almost 70,000 clones, approximately 90% detected once. The sequencing input was peripheral blood. The receptors stem from a woman between 65 and 79 years old with acute or convalescent COVID-19.

This chain links TRBV6-4 with TRBJ2-2, with a weak D call TRBD1 (5 bases). V lost 10 bases and J lost 6, with 15 bases in between. This CDR3 has 13 amino acids. Germline V gene data show CDR1 as MRHNA and CDR2 as SNTAGT. Here the CDR3 DNA reads TGTGCCAACATGTTTAAAGGGGCCGGGGAGCTGTTTTTT. The encoded protein is CANMFKGAGELFF.

This chain uses TRBV15 with TRBJ2-3; possible D gene TRBD1, 7 bases. CDR1 and CDR2 from the germline V gene are LNHNV and YYDKDF (reference sequence). V lost 1 base to trimming and J lost 5 bases, with 16 bases between them. CDR3 length equals 16 residues. The CDR3 bases are TGTGCCACCAGCAGAGGTACACTAGCAGGGGGAGATACGCAGTATTTT. It codes for CATSRGTLAGGDTQYF.

J is TRBJ2-3 and V is TRBV5-5; 7 bases fit TRBD2. Germline CDR1 and CDR2: SGHKS and YYEKEE (reference sequence). CDR3 length equals 17 residues. Losses at the gene ends were 0 bases for V and 2 bases for J; bases not matched to a gene: 9. Here the CDR3 reads CASSLGSERGFTDTQYF. The CDR3 DNA reads as TGTGCCAGCAGCTTGGGATCGGAGCGGGGATTCACAGATACGCAGTATTTT.

The V gene is TRBV29-1, the J gene TRBJ1-1; 10 bases are a match to TRBD1. CDR3 length: 14 amino acids. V was clipped by 7 bases and J by 0 bases; unmatched bases: 5. The germline V gene has CDR1 SQVTM and CDR2 ANQGSEA. The CDR3 DNA sequence: TGCAGCGCCCGGACAGGGGGACTGAACACTGAAGCTTTCTTT. Translation gives CSARTGGLNTEAFF.

This chain links TRBV7-8 with TRBJ1-1; a possible D gene is TRBD1 (5 bases). With 8 bases removed from V and 5 bases from J, the gap between germline ends came to 18 bases. The CDR3 extends over 14 amino acids. Germline V gene lookup returns CDR1 SGHVS and CDR2 FQNEAQ. In nucleotides, the CDR3 is TGTGCCAGCTCACAGGCGACGAAGGGGACTGAAGCTTTCTTT. It specifies CASSQATKGTEAFF. Complete variable domain (other parts from reference TRBV7-8 and TRBJ1-1): GAGVSQSPRYKVAKRGQDVALRCDPISGHVSLFWYQQALGQGPEFLTYFQNEAQLDKSGLPSDRFFAERPEGSVSTLKIQRTQQEDSAVYLCASSQATKGTEAFFGQGTRLTVV.

V and J are TRBV12-3 or TRBV12-4 and TRBJ1-5; D remains ambiguous. The CDR3 totals 13 residues. Trimming pared 6 bases from V and 0 bases from J, leaving 6 bases between. The CDR3 DNA sequence: TGTGCCAGCAGCCTACGTAGCAATCAGCCCCAGCATTTT. Translated, it gives CASSLRSNQPQHF.

This chain uses TRBV6-1 with TRBJ1-5; the D is unclear. From germline, CDR1 is MNHNS and CDR2 SASEGT. This CDR3 has 14 amino acids. V dropped 1 base and J dropped 4 bases, with 8 bases sitting between them. Here the CDR3 reads CASSEGTGNQPQHF. CDR3 coding DNA: TGTGCCAGCAGTGAAGGAACGGGTAATCAGCCCCAGCATTTT.

The CDR3 sequence: CASSEALTSPTAKNIQYF. The CDR3 bases are TGTGCCAGCAGTGAAGCGCTTACTAGCCCTACCGCCAAAAACATTCAGTACTTC. The V gene is TRBV6-1, the J gene TRBJ2-4, with TRBD2 as a possible D gene (6 bases). Trimming took off 0 bases at V and 1 base at J, with 16 bases between the two ends. CDR1 MNHNS and CDR2 SASEGT come from the germline V gene. CDR3 length: 18 amino acids.

V usage is TRBV4-3 and J usage is TRBJ2-7, with 11 bases that match TRBD2. CDR1 is LGHNA and CDR2 is YSLEER in the germline V gene. There are 16 residues in the CDR3. V was clipped by 6 bases and J by 4 bases; unmatched bases: 11. CDR3 nucleotides: TGCGCCAGCAGTCCAACACTAGCGGGAGTTGTATACGAGCAGTACTTC. Its protein product is CASSPTLAGVVYEQYF.

DNA for the CDR3: TGTGCCAGCCTCCCAGGGTACGGAAACACCATATATTTT. Translating it yields CASLPGYGNTIYF. V and J are TRBV28 and TRBJ1-3, with D possibly TRBD1 on 5 matching bases. From germline, CDR1 is MDHEN and CDR2 SYDVKM. CDR3 length: 13 amino acids. Trimming shortened V by 8 bases and J by 4 bases, and 12 bases separated the two germline ends.

The V and J genes are TRBV28 and TRBJ2-7; 14 bases match TRBD2. Germline loops: CDR1 MDHEN, CDR2 SYDVKM. The length of the CDR3 is 14 residues. Losses at the gene ends were 6 bases for V and 6 bases for J; bases not matched to a gene: 4. CDR3 region: CASRAGLAGVEQYF. The CDR3 DNA is TGTGCCAGCAGAGCGGGACTAGCGGGAGTCGAGCAGTACTTC.

By frequency in the sample, this clone is medium-sized. The chain joins TRBV7-2 to TRBJ2-1; 7 nucleotides align to TRBD2. The CDR3 length is 15 residues. Germline V CDR1 and CDR2: SGHTA, FQGNSA. V lost 8 bases, J lost 1 base, and 8 bases stayed unmatched. In DNA form, the CDR3 reads TGTGCCAGCGCTCGAGGGACTACGTCCTACAATGAGCAGTTCTTC. It is translated as CASARGTTSYNEQFF.

This clone was seen a few times. The chain uses TRBV4-1 and TRBJ2-7; possible D gene TRBD2, 5 bases. Trimming stripped 2 bases from V and 4 bases from J, with 15 bases between. The germline V gene has CDR1 MGHRA and CDR2 YSYEKL. This CDR3 comprises 15 residues. The CDR3 DNA reads as TGCGCCAGCAGCCAATACAGCGGCACTTCGTACGAGCAGTACTTC. Residues: CASSQYSGTSYEQYF.

The rearrangement joins TRBV7-9 to TRBJ2-5; 9 bases are shared with TRBD2. This CDR3 spans 17 amino acids. V shed 5 bases, J shed 4 bases, and the junction held 14 bases outside the gene matches. CDR1 is SEHNR and CDR2 is FQNEAQ in the germline V gene (reference sequence). The CDR3 DNA reads as TGTGCCAGCAGCCCACAAGTGGGAGCGGGAGGCCGAGAGACCCAGTACTTC. Residues: CASSPQVGAGGRETQYF.

The V gene is TRBV28, the J gene TRBJ1-2; 8 bases line up with TRBD1. The CDR3 contains 13 residues. V was clipped by 4 bases and J by 8 bases; unmatched bases: 6. Looked up from germline, CDR1 is MDHEN and CDR2 is SYDVKM. DNA of the CDR3: TGTGCCAGCAGTTCCTGGACAGGGAAAGGCTACACCTTC. This codes for CASSSWTGKGYTF.

This clone was picked up a small number of times. The chain combines TRBV4-1 with TRBJ2-7, with D possibly matching TRBD1 (5 bases). CDR3 length: 15 residues. Germline V CDR1 and CDR2: MGHRA, YSYEKL. Trimming removed 0 bases from V and 6 bases from J, with 15 bases in between. The CDR3, as DNA: TGCGCCAGCAGCCAAGAAGGGGAAGCAATGGTCGAGCAGTACTTC. This encodes CASSQEGEAMVEQYF.

This clone was observed once. V is TRBV9 and J is TRBJ1-3, with 7 bases identical to TRBD1. The germline V gene encodes CDR1 SGDLS and CDR2 YYNGEE. The CDR3 is 16 amino acids. Unmatched junction bases numbered 6, after V lost 1 base and J lost 2 bases. The CDR3 sequence: CASSVSPTGAGNTIYF. The CDR3 region has the DNA TGTGCCAGCAGCGTATCCCCTACAGGGGCTGGAAACACCATATATTTT. The whole variable domain, filled in from reference TRBV9 and TRBJ1-3, reads DSGVTQTPKHLITATGQRVTLRCSPRSGDLSVYWYQQSLDQGLQFLIQYYNGEERAKGNILERFSAQQFPDLHSELNLSSLELGDSALYFCASSVSPTGAGNTIYFGEGSWLTVV.

The rearrangement joins TRBV9 to TRBJ1-1, with no clear D. CDR1 SGDLS and CDR2 YYNGEE come from the germline V gene. Trimming left V 6 bases short and J 3 bases short, with 15 bases between. The CDR3 consists of 14 residues. In nucleotides, the CDR3 is TGTGCCAGCACCCGGGGAGTGGCGGACACTGAAGCTTTCTTT. This sequence encodes CASTRGVADTEAFF. The whole variable domain, remainder taken from reference TRBV9 and TRBJ1-1, is DSGVTQTPKHLITATGQRVTLRCSPRSGDLSVYWYQQSLDQGLQFLIQYYNGEERAKGNILERFSAQQFPDLHSELNLSSLELGDSALYFCASTRGVADTEAFFGQGTRLTVV.

A remark on this clone: Other DNA sequences in the sample encode the same CDR3. The chain employs TRBV24-1 and TRBJ2-3, with D possibly matching TRBD2 (5 bases). V lost 4 bases and J 0 bases, leaving 7 bases between the germline ends. The CDR3 is 14 residues long. The germline CDR1 and CDR2 sequences are KGHDR and SFDVKD. The CDR3 sequence is CATSDSGSTDTQYF. CDR3 DNA sequence: TGTGCCACCAGTGACTCGGGGAGCACAGATACGCAGTATTTT.

This clone was recorded a few times. The chain recombines TRBV7-3 with TRBJ2-5, with D possibly being TRBD2 (5 bases). V was clipped by 5 bases and J by 4 bases, with 11 bases between them. Germline CDR1 is SGHTA and CDR2 is FQGTGA. This CDR3 has 13 amino acids. CDR3 loop: CASSPGVRETQYF. DNA for the CDR3: TGTGCCAGCAGCCCCGGGGTCCGAGAGACCCAGTACTTC.

This chain links TRBV5-1 with TRBJ1-1; maybe TRBD1 (6 bases). V shed 0 bases and J shed 0 bases, with 18 bases lying between them. CDR3 length: 18 amino acids. CDR1 is SGHRS and CDR2 is YFSETQ in the germline V gene. The CDR3 coding sequence is TGCGCCAGCAGCTTGGCCGGGACACGGAGACTCATGAACACTGAAGCTTTCTTT. Its protein product is CASSLAGTRRLMNTEAFF.

The V and J genes are TRBV7-2 and TRBJ1-2, with unresolved D. From germline, CDR1 is SGHTA and CDR2 FQGNSA. Trimming pared 3 bases from V and 4 bases from J, leaving 6 bases between. CDR3 length: 12 residues. CDR3 coding DNA: TGTGCCAGCAGCTTTTCTCCCTATGGCTACACCTTC. Amino acids: CASSFSPYGYTF.